These 24 T cell receptor beta chains share one sample of origin, sequenced in a study of cytomegalovirus exposure and HLA in healthy donors listed by TCRdb under 2017. Library construction relied on the immunoSEQ multiplex PCR assay. A mixture of 60 forward primers for TCR Vbeta segments and 13 reverse primers for TCR Jbeta segments was used in the multiplex PCR. TCRdb mirrors the immuneACCESS table, restricted to in-frame sequences. Some clones are absent from its copies; in checked studies, under half trace to an unresolved V gene, and the reason for the others is unknown. Here the sample has 180,000 or so clones; about two thirds occur a single time. The ten top clones hold 2% to 2.5% of the sample. Sample: PBMCs. Source of these receptors: a human donor in good health.

The chain has TRBV10-3 and TRBJ2-3; TRBD1 is a possible D gene (6 bases). The CDR3 totals 15 residues. V was shortened by 6 bases and J by 0 bases, with 13 bases between the two germline ends. CDR1 is ENHRY and CDR2 is SYGVKD in the germline V gene. The CDR3 sequence is CAIRPTGPSTDTQYF. The DNA of the CDR3 is TGTGCCATCAGACCGACAGGACCTAGCACAGATACGCAGTATTTT.

V and J are TRBV2 and TRBJ1-1; TRBD1 matches 7 bases. The junction had 10 bases not matched to a gene; V was cut back by 6 bases and J by 6 bases. The CDR3 is 14 amino acids. CDR1 is SNHLY, CDR2 FYNNEI, per germline. CDR3 DNA sequence: TGTGCCAGCAGCGCCCGACAGGGAAGGCCTGAAGCTTTCTTT. This translates into CASSARQGRPEAFF.

The V gene is TRBV14, the J gene TRBJ2-1; 11 bases are shared with TRBD1. CDR1 and CDR2 (germline): SGHDN, FVKESK. The CDR3 consists of 17 residues. With 2 bases clipped from V and 9 bases from J, the junction kept 12 bases outside the gene matches. CDR3 bases: TGTGCCAGCAGCCAATCTTTCCGGGACAGGGGGTTCGGTGAGCAGTTCTTC. The encoded protein is CASSQSFRDRGFGEQFF.

The rearrangement links TRBV14 to TRBJ2-3; D is possibly TRBD1 (5 bases). V was pared by 4 bases and J by 4 bases, with 12 bases between. CDR1 and CDR2 (germline): SGHDN, FVKESK. The CDR3 runs to 14 residues. The CDR3 sequence is CASSPSWGADTQYF. The CDR3 nucleotides are TGTGCCAGCAGCCCAAGCTGGGGCGCAGATACGCAGTATTTT.

The chain uses TRBV29-1 and TRBJ2-1; TRBD1 matches 10 bases. The CDR3 consists of 13 residues. Germline assignment: CDR1 SQVTM and CDR2 ANQGSEA. V lost 5 bases to trimming and J lost 9 bases; unmatched junction nucleotides: 7. The CDR3: CSVTGTGAGEQFF. DNA of the CDR3: TGCAGCGTTACCGGGACAGGGGCGGGTGAGCAGTTCTTC.

The V and J genes are TRBV11-1 and TRBJ2-1; 8 bases fit TRBD2. V lost 5 bases to trimming and J lost 4 bases; unmatched junction nucleotides: 7. This CDR3 comprises 15 residues. Germline CDR1 is SGHAT and CDR2 is FQDESV (reference sequence). The CDR3: CASSVQTGGYNEQFF. The CDR3 DNA is TGTGCCAGCAGCGTACAGACGGGGGGGTACAATGAGCAGTTCTTC.

The chain joins TRBV20-1 to TRBJ1-1; D call uncertain. The CDR3 is 11 residues long. Germline CDR1 reads DFQATT; CDR2 reads SNEGSKA (reference sequence). The ends were cut back, 7 bases at V and 8 bases at J, with 14 bases in the middle. In DNA, the CDR3 is TGCAGTGGTCAAAGCCCCGCCGAAGCTTTCTTT. Its protein is CSGQSPAEAFF.

V is TRBV4-3 and J is TRBJ2-7; 9 nucleotides agree with TRBD2. The CDR3 is made up of 19 amino acids. Germline lookup yields CDR1 LGHNA and CDR2 YSLEER. V lost 0 bases, J lost 2 bases, and 14 bases stayed unmatched. The CDR3 DNA is TGCGCCAGCAGCCAAGATCGGGTTAGCGGGGGTACCCTCGCCTACGAGCAGTACTTC. It is translated as CASSQDRVSGGTLAYEQYF.

This clone came up once. V and J are TRBV15 and TRBJ1-5, with D possibly TRBD1 on 6 matching bases. The germline V gene encodes CDR1 LNHNV and CDR2 YYDKDF (reference sequence). This CDR3 has 15 amino acids. V lost 0 bases and J lost 5, with 11 bases in between. The CDR3, as DNA: TGTGCCACCAGCAGAGACAGGGGCGCACATCAGCCCCAGCATTTT. This codes for CATSRDRGAHQPQHF. The whole variable domain, filled in from reference TRBV15 and TRBJ1-5, reads DAMVIQNPRYQVTQFGKPVTLSCSQTLNHNVMYWYQQKSSQAPKLLFHYYDKDFNNEADTPDNFQSRRPNTSFCFLDIRSPGLGDTAMYLCATSRDRGAHQPQHFGDGTRLSIL.

This clone was picked up one time. V and J are TRBV7-9 and TRBJ1-4; D perhaps matches TRBD1 (6 bases). The CDR3 sequence is 14 residues long. CDR1 and CDR2 (germline): SEHNR, FQNEAQ (reference sequence). V was pared by 5 bases and J by 5 bases, with 12 bases between. CDR3 sequence: CASSRGTNNEKLFF. CDR3 in DNA: TGTGCCAGCAGCCGAGGGACAAACAATGAAAAACTGTTTTTT.

This rearrangement joins TRBV2 to TRBJ2-2; 7 positions agree with TRBD1. CDR3 size: 17 residues. Trimming removed 7 bases from V and 5 bases from J; junction bases left unmatched: 16. Germline V CDR1 and CDR2: SNHLY, FYNNEI. The CDR3 spells CASITLLTGQRTGELFF. The CDR3 region has the DNA TGTGCCAGCATAACTCTCCTGACAGGGCAACGTACCGGGGAGCTGTTTTTT.

CDR3 DNA: TGTGCCAGTAGTATAAATCAGGGGAGCTCCTATAATTCACCCCTCCACTTT. Residues: CASSINQGSSYNSPLHF. The chain carries TRBV19 and TRBJ1-6; tentative D call: TRBD1 (6 bases). Germline lookup yields CDR1 LNHDA and CDR2 SQIVND (reference sequence). There are 17 residues in the CDR3. Trimming left V 2 bases short and J 0 bases short, with 11 bases between. Variable domain in full (rest from reference TRBV19 and TRBJ1-6): DGGITQSPKYLFRKEGQNVTLSCEQNLNHDAMYWYRQDPGQGLRLIYYSQIVNDFQKGDIAEGYSVSREKKESFPLTVTSAQKNPTAFYLCASSINQGSSYNSPLHFGNGTRLTVT.

Only a few counts were recorded for this clone. CDR3 sequence reads: CASSPGTTLNNEQFF. As DNA, the CDR3 is TGCGCCAGCAGCCCCGGGACTACCTTAAACAATGAGCAGTTCTTC. The chain is built from TRBV5-1 and TRBJ2-1; TRBD2 aligns across 7 bases. V lost 4 bases and J lost 5; bases outside the gene matches: 9. Germline-derived CDR1 and CDR2 are SGHRS and YFSETQ. The CDR3 spans 15 residues.

This clone appeared a single time. The chain employs TRBV19 and TRBJ2-1; possibly TRBD1 for D (6 bases). The CDR3 is made up of 15 amino acids. The V end lost 3 bases, the J end lost 5 bases, and 14 bases lay between the germline ends. Germline V gives CDR1 LNHDA, CDR2 SQIVND (reference sequence). Here the CDR3 reads CASSIAGAHHNEQFF. DNA for the CDR3: TGTGCCAGTAGTATTGCAGGGGCTCATCACAATGAGCAGTTCTTC.

This chain joins TRBV7-8 and TRBJ2-1; 10 positions match TRBD1. The ends lost 4 bases at V and 0 bases at J; junction bases unmatched: 6. Germline V gene data show CDR1 as SGHVS and CDR2 as FQNEAQ. The CDR3 consists of 17 residues. The CDR3 reads CASSSRTGGPSYNEQFF. For the CDR3, the DNA is TGTGCCAGCAGCTCACGGACAGGGGGACCCTCCTACAATGAGCAGTTCTTC.

The chain carries TRBV27 and TRBJ1-2; 10 nucleotides line up with TRBD1. V was clipped by 5 bases and J by 6 bases; unmatched bases: 9. The CDR3 length is 15 residues. The germline CDR1 and CDR2 sequences are MNHEY and SMNVEV (reference sequence). CDR3: CASSPGQGGWNGYTF. CDR3 nucleotide sequence: TGTGCCAGCAGTCCTGGACAGGGGGGTTGGAATGGCTACACCTTC.

Regarding this clone: The germline gene is not matched at one end of the junction; a read error may be the cause. This CDR3 is also generated by other DNA sequences in the sample. The chain combines TRBV7-7 with TRBJ2-2; 11 nucleotides line up with TRBD1. The CDR3 is 15 residues long. Looked up from germline, CDR1 is SSHAT and CDR2 is FNYEAQ (reference sequence). CDR3 coding DNA: TGTGCTAGCAGCTTTGGACAGGGGGCCACCGGGGAGCTGTTTTTT. Amino acid sequence: CASSFGQGATGELFF.

The rearrangement links TRBV4-3 to TRBJ2-7, with TRBD1 as a possible D gene (5 bases). V gave up 1 base and J gave up 2 bases, with 12 bases separating them. The CDR3 covers 15 residues. In germline, CDR1 is LGHNA, CDR2 YSLEER. The CDR3 is CASSQGVAGPYEQYF. In DNA, the CDR3 is TGCGCCAGCAGCCAAGGGGTGGCAGGGCCCTACGAGCAGTACTTC.

The J gene is TRBJ2-7, the V gene TRBV6-1, with no clear D. Trimming shortened V by 5 bases and J by 12 bases, and 17 bases separated the two germline ends. The CDR3 is 12 amino acids. Germline V gene lookup returns CDR1 MNHNS and CDR2 SASEGT. The CDR3 spells CASSSTRIRLYF. The DNA for the CDR3 is TGTGCCAGCAGTTCGACACGTATTAGGCTGTACTTC.

The chain carries TRBV30 and TRBJ1-2; 7 bases match TRBD1. This CDR3 is 13 amino acids long. V lost 0 bases and J lost 3; bases outside the gene matches: 1. Germline CDR1 GTSNPN, CDR2 SVGIG (reference sequence). The DNA of the CDR3 is TGTGCCTGGAGTGTCGACAGGGACTATGGCTACACCTTC. Its translation: CAWSVDRDYGYTF. Complete variable domain (other parts from reference TRBV30 and TRBJ1-2): SQTIHQWPATLVQPVGSPLSLECTVEGTSNPNLYWYRQAAGRGLQLLFYSVGIGQISSEVPQNLSASRPQDRQFILSSKKLLLSDSGFYLCAWSVDRDYGYTFGSGTRLTVV.

The chain couples TRBV5-1 to TRBJ2-6; D possibly corresponds to TRBD1 (6 bases). CDR3 length equals 16 residues. The ends were cut back, 5 bases at V and 0 bases at J, with 12 bases in the middle. The V gene's germline CDR1 is SGHRS and CDR2 YFSETQ. In DNA, the CDR3 is TGCGCCAGCAGACCGGGACATAGCTCTGGGGCCAACGTCCTGACTTTC. Translated, it gives CASRPGHSSGANVLTF.

This chain uses TRBV7-9 with TRBJ2-3, with 7 bases fitting TRBD2. The V gene end was trimmed by 7 bases and the J gene end by 12 bases; junction bases not matched to a gene: 13. CDR1 and CDR2 (germline): SEHNR, FQNEAQ (reference sequence). CDR3 length: 13 residues. CDR3 in DNA: TGTGCCAGCACCCCGAATGCGGGAGCGTTACAGTATTTT. It translates to CASTPNAGALQYF.

In the case of this clone: This is likely a read error, given that the CDR3 carries no conserved phenylalanine or tryptophan at its end. The chain carries TRBV7-9 and TRBJ1-4; TRBD1 matches at 8 bases. Germline V gene lookup returns CDR1 SEHNR and CDR2 FQNEAQ (reference sequence). This CDR3 is 14 amino acids long. The CDR3 DNA reads TGTGTCAGCACCAGGGGGCCTGGGAGCGAAAAACTGTTTTCT. Translated, it gives CVSTRGPGSEKLFS.

Turning to this clone: At one end, the junction sequence differs from germline, possibly due to a read error. This sequence joins TRBV4-1 and TRBJ1-2, with D possibly being TRBD1 (5 bases). The CDR3 is 16 amino acids. Looked up from germline, CDR1 is MGHRA and CDR2 is YSYEKL. The CDR3 DNA follows: TGCGCCAGCAGCCAAGATCCACAGGAAAGAGGCTATGGCTACCCCTTC. It translates to CASSQDPQERGYGYPF.